Following are 23 T cell receptor beta chains from one sample sequenced in a study of blood T cell repertoires in COVID-19. Profiling relied on immunoSEQ multiplex PCR, and the TCRdb table lists in-frame clones only, not all of them. The table lists roughly 200,000 clones, about 87% of them singletons, with around 1.3% in the top ten. Sequences were obtained from PBMCs or T cells enriched from blood (not recorded which). These receptors were collected from a man aged 25 to 45 who had recovered from COVID-19.

The chain uses TRBV5-4 and TRBJ1-2; 9 nucleotides agree with TRBD1. With V trimmed by 0 bases and J by 4 bases, 4 bases remained unmatched. The germline CDR1 and CDR2 sequences are SGHNT and YYREEE (reference sequence). CDR3 length equals 15 residues. CDR3 sequence reads: CASSLGDRVSYGYTF. The CDR3 bases are TGTGCCAGCAGCTTGGGGGACAGGGTTAGCTATGGCTACACCTTC.

The chain links TRBV23-1 to TRBJ2-1; a weak D match, TRBD1 (6 bases). TRBV23-1 is an ORF, with its function uncertain. The CDR3 totals 24 residues. V was pared by 2 bases and J by 0 bases, with 35 bases between. DNA for the CDR3: TGCGCCAGCAGTCAACAGGGCCCACAGGGTTCCCTAACGGAGACAGATGGCTCCTACAATGAGCAGTTCTTC. It specifies CASSQQGPQGSLTETDGSYNEQFF.

V gene TRBV21-1 combines with J gene TRBJ2-3; the table gives TRBD2 as D, unverified against the DNA. TRBV21-1 is shown as a pseudogene. The length of the CDR3 is 16 residues. The CDR3 sequence: CASSGDGAGVPDTQYF. CDR3 sequence (DNA): TGTGCCAGCAGCGGGGACGGCGCGGGAGTTCCCGATACGCAGTATTTT.

This clone has more than one count but fewer than ten. CDR3 DNA sequence: TGTGCCAGCAGCCGTCGGACAGGGGGCAGAACCGGGGAGCTGTTTTTT. It encodes CASSRRTGGRTGELFF. The V call is TRBV7-2, the J call TRBJ2-2; 11 positions agree with TRBD1. V trimming: 5 bases; J trimming: 5 bases; junction bases outside the gene matches: 7. The CDR3 contains 16 residues. The V gene's germline CDR1 is SGHTA and CDR2 FQGNSA.

This clone has just a few counts. The chain uses TRBV5-1 and TRBJ2-1, with a tentative D call TRBD1 (5 bases). Deletions cut 5 bases from V and 9 bases from J, with 9 bases between. Germline loops: CDR1 SGHRS, CDR2 YFSETQ. This CDR3 spans 11 amino acids. CDR3 residues: CASSQGSEQFF. For the CDR3, the DNA is TGCGCCAGCAGTCAGGGTAGTGAGCAGTTCTTC.

This rearrangement joins TRBV10-1 to TRBJ2-2; weak D call: TRBD1 (6 bases). Germline V lookup: CDR1 WNHNN, CDR2 SYGVQD (reference sequence). V was pared by 6 bases and J by 3 bases, with 14 bases between. This CDR3 contains 15 residues. The CDR3 reads CASSPRQGYTGELFF. CDR3 sequence (DNA): TGCGCCAGCAGCCCCCGGCAGGGGTACACCGGGGAGCTGTTTTTT.

V usage is TRBV30 and J usage is TRBJ2-7, with TRBD1 matching over 9 bases. V shed 4 bases, J shed 4 bases, and the junction held 5 bases outside the gene matches. The CDR3 is 13 amino acids. The germline gives CDR1 GTSNPN, CDR2 SVGIG (reference sequence). The CDR3 reads CAWIGTGSYEQYF. CDR3 DNA: TGTGCCTGGATCGGGACAGGGTCTTACGAGCAGTACTTC.

The chain recombines TRBV7-9 with TRBJ1-4, with no clear D. The V gene's germline CDR1 is SEHNR and CDR2 FQNEAQ (reference sequence). This CDR3 comprises 15 residues. The ends were cut back, 1 base at V and 5 bases at J, with 11 bases in the middle. The CDR3 DNA reads as TGTGCCAGCAGCTTAGGAGAAACCCCCAATGAAAAACTGTTTTTT. This sequence encodes CASSLGETPNEKLFF.

The genes are TRBV24-1 and TRBJ2-1; 9 bases match TRBD1. Looked up from germline, CDR1 is KGHDR and CDR2 is SFDVKD. The CDR3 loop spans 15 amino acids. After removal of 4 bases from V and 4 bases from J, the junction contained 4 bases not matched to a gene. The CDR3 DNA reads as TGTGCCACCAGTGAGCCGGGACAGGGATACAATGAGCAGTTCTTC. Translated, it gives CATSEPGQGYNEQFF.

This sequence joins TRBV28 and TRBJ1-5; 11 bases align to TRBD1. The junction had 11 bases not matched to a gene; V was cut back by 4 bases and J by 0 bases. CDR1 is MDHEN and CDR2 is SYDVKM in the germline V gene. CDR3 length: 19 residues. In DNA, the CDR3 is TGTGCCAGCAGTTACATCGGACAGGGGGCGCTTTATAGCAATCAGCCCCAGCATTTT. Its protein is CASSYIGQGALYSNQPQHF.

J is TRBJ2-6 and V is TRBV24-1; weak D call: TRBD2 (6 bases). V dropped 9 bases and J dropped 0 bases, with 11 bases sitting between them. The germline CDR1 and CDR2 sequences are KGHDR and SFDVKD. The CDR3 loop spans 15 amino acids. The CDR3 DNA sequence: TGTGCCACCGGCCCGGGACTCTCTGGGGCCAACGTCCTGACTTTC. It encodes CATGPGLSGANVLTF.

This chain uses TRBV27 with TRBJ1-6, with D perhaps TRBD1 (5 bases). Looked up from germline, CDR1 is MNHEY and CDR2 is SMNVEV (reference sequence). V lost 6 bases and J lost 10, with 10 bases in between. The CDR3 is 12 residues long. As DNA, the CDR3 is TGTGCCAGCAGCACCAGGGAATCACCCCTCCACTTT. It codes for CASSTRESPLHF.

This sequence joins TRBV28 and TRBJ1-1, with 8 bases that match TRBD1. Germline loops: CDR1 MDHEN, CDR2 SYDVKM. J gave up 1 base and V 6 bases, and 10 bases lay outside the gene matches. The CDR3 has 16 residues. The CDR3 loop is CASSDWTGPGNTEAFF. Here the CDR3 DNA reads TGTGCCAGCAGCGACTGGACAGGGCCAGGGAACACTGAAGCTTTCTTT.

The chain carries TRBV20-1 and TRBJ1-6, with D perhaps matching TRBD1 (5 bases). This CDR3 contains 14 residues. Germline V CDR1 and CDR2: DFQATT, SNEGSKA (reference sequence). Trimming pared 3 bases from V and 5 bases from J, leaving 11 bases between. CDR3 bases: TGCAGTGCTAGTCCAGGGCCAAATAATTCACCCCTCCACTTT. It is translated as CSASPGPNNSPLHF.

The chain joins TRBV24-1 to TRBJ2-2, with 8 bases identical to TRBD1. CDR1 KGHDR and CDR2 SFDVKD come from the germline V gene. V lost 4 bases and J lost 5; bases outside the gene matches: 5. The CDR3 consists of 15 residues. CDR3 coding DNA: TGTGCCACCAGTGAGATGGACAGGGCTACCGGGGAGCTGTTTTTT. Amino acid sequence: CATSEMDRATGELFF.

V is TRBV24-1 and J is TRBJ2-7; D not resolved. CDR3 length equals 14 residues. With 5 bases removed from V and 0 bases from J, the gap between germline ends came to 10 bases. CDR1 and CDR2 from the germline V gene are KGHDR and SFDVKD. As DNA, the CDR3 is TGTGCCACCAGTGCTCCGGAGAGCTCCTACGAGCAGTACTTC. It is translated as CATSAPESSYEQYF.

This chain joins TRBV6-1 and TRBJ2-2, with D perhaps TRBD2 (5 bases). The CDR3 sequence is 14 residues long. With 2 bases removed from V and 6 bases from J, the gap between germline ends came to 10 bases. Looked up from germline, CDR1 is MNHNS and CDR2 is SASEGT. Here the CDR3 DNA reads TGTGCCAGCAGTGAAAACCGGGGTTCCGGGGAGCTGTTTTTT. Translation: CASSENRGSGELFF.

The chain links TRBV28 to TRBJ1-5, with TRBD1 matching over 8 bases. Germline CDR1 reads MDHEN; CDR2 reads SYDVKM. There are 15 residues in the CDR3. V shed 2 bases and J 3 bases; nucleotides not matched to a gene: 3. CDR3 nucleotide sequence: TGTGCCAGCAGTTTACTGGACAGGGCCAATCAGCCCCAGCATTTT. This sequence encodes CASSLLDRANQPQHF.

The chain has TRBV30 and TRBJ1-6; TRBD1 might be the D (5 bases). V dropped 2 bases and J dropped 9 bases, with 11 bases sitting between them. Germline assignment: CDR1 GTSNPN and CDR2 SVGIG (reference sequence). The CDR3 runs 13 residues. For the CDR3, the DNA is TGTGCCTGGAGTTTAGGGGTAGGTTCACCCCTCCACTTT. This sequence encodes CAWSLGVGSPLHF.

This chain links TRBV10-2 with TRBJ1-5, with a weak D call TRBD1 (5 bases). CDR1 is WSHSY and CDR2 is SAAADI in the germline V gene. The CDR3 length is 14 residues. V lost 6 bases and J lost 0, with 9 bases in between. The CDR3 DNA is TGCGCCAGCAGCCCAGGGTATAGCAATCAGCCCCAGCATTTT. This gives the protein CASSPGYSNQPQHF.

The chain joins TRBV30 to TRBJ2-7, with a tentative D call TRBD1 (5 bases). Germline loops: CDR1 GTSNPN, CDR2 SVGIG (reference sequence). The CDR3 has 12 amino acids. V shed 3 bases and J shed 2 bases, with 8 bases lying between them. This CDR3 is CAWRGATYEQYF. The DNA of the CDR3 is TGTGCCTGGAGAGGGGCTACCTACGAGCAGTACTTC.

The rearrangement uses TRBV4-3 and TRBJ2-3; 8 bases line up with TRBD2. From germline, CDR1 is LGHNA and CDR2 YSLEER. The CDR3 contains 17 residues. V lost 2 bases and J lost 0; bases outside the gene matches: 7. CDR3 in DNA: TGCGCCAGCAGCCAATTCCTCCAGCGGGAGAGCACAGATACGCAGTATTTT. Protein: CASSQFLQRESTDTQYF.

The J gene is TRBJ2-3, the V gene TRBV10-1; D may be TRBD1 (5 bases). V lost 0 bases, J lost 3 bases, and 10 bases lay in between. Germline CDR1 reads WNHNN; CDR2 reads SYGVQD (reference sequence). The CDR3 is 15 residues long. The CDR3 DNA reads TGCGCCAGCAGTGAGTCGAACGCAGGGACAGATACGCAGTATTTT. Translating it yields CASSESNAGTDTQYF.